This T cell receptor beta chain was identified during a study of blood T cell repertoires in COVID-19. Unmatched junction bases numbered 11, after V lost 3 bases and J lost 5 bases. Germline V CDR1 and CDR2: LNHDA, SQIVND (reference sequence). CDR3 length: 16 amino acids. Authors' analysis steps: Estimated nucleated cell counts came from reference gene primer amplification. Assay used: immunoSEQ multiplex PCR; TCRdb lists only in-frame clones, some missing. V and J calls and clone size follow that table, whereas D and trimming were derived from the DNA. The table shows approximately 75,000 clones, with approximately 92% occurring only once.

This chain uses TRBV19 with TRBJ2-5; 8 bases fit TRBD1. Sequences were obtained from peripheral blood. The source of this sequence is a human donor in a cohort sampled during active COVID-19. CDR3 coding DNA: TGTGCCAGTAGTATGTACAGGGGGGAAGTTGTGGAGACCCAGTACTTC. The encoded protein is CASSMYRGEVVETQYF.